The source of this T cell receptor beta chain is a study of patients and donors after allogeneic stem cell transplantation. J lost 4 bases, V lost 4 bases, and 4 bases had no gene match. The CDR3 is 13 amino acids. Looked up from germline, CDR1 is LNHDA and CDR2 is SQIVND (reference sequence). This clonotype has only a few counts. In TCRdb, the RT-PCR reads were re-called with MiXCR into one record per CDR3 protein. The data hold a few hundred thousand distinct CDR3 sequences, with 13% to 15% observed a single time. The source is a human donor who was either an allogeneic HSCT recipient or a stem cell or donor lymphocyte infusion donor (not recorded which). It is not recorded whose cells these are; they may come from a transplant donor. The V and J genes are TRBV19 and TRBJ2-7, with 7 bases identical to TRBD1. The specimen sequenced was blood, either unsorted or a sorted T cell fraction (not recorded which). CDR3: CASSNRQGYEQYF. The CDR3 nucleotides read TGTGCCAGTAGTAACCGACAGGGTTACGAGCAGTACTTC.